The subject of this entry is one T cell receptor (beta chain). The source of the sample is a study of blood T cell repertoires in COVID-19. Study-level information: Spain, Italy and the United States supplied samples that represented acute and convalescent COVID-19.

The CDR3 is 16 amino acids. The germline V gene encodes CDR1 LNHDA and CDR2 SQIVND (reference sequence). V was pared by 6 bases and J by 0 bases, with 7 bases of the junction left unmatched. Sequencing was performed with immunoSEQ multiplex PCR; in TCRdb, only in-frame clones are kept and a portion is missing. The sample shows over 200,000 clones, around nine tenths of them seen only once. Sample: peripheral blood. The chain has TRBV19 and TRBJ2-2; 7 bases match TRBD1. This receptor was taken from a woman in her sixties or seventies with acute or convalescent COVID-19. Here the CDR3 reads CASSRGQTSNTGELFF. DNA of the CDR3: TGTGCCAGTAGCCGGGGACAGACTTCGAACACCGGGGAGCTGTTTTTT.